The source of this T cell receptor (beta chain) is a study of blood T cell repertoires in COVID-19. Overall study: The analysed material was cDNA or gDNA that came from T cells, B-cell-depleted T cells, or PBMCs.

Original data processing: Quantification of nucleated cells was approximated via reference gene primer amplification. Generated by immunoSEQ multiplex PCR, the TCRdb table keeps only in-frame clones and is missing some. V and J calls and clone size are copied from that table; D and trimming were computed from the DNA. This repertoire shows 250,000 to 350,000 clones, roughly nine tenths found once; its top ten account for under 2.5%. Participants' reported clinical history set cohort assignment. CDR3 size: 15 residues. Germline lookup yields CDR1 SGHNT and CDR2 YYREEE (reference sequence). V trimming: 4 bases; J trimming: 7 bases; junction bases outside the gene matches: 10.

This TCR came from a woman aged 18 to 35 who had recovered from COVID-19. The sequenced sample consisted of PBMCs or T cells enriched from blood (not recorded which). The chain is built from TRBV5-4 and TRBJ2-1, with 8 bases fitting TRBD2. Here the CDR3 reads CASSLVRTSINEQFF. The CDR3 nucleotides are TGTGCCAGCAGCCTGGTCCGGACTAGCATAAATGAGCAGTTCTTC.